This T cell receptor beta chain came from a study of cytotoxic CD8 clonotypes in ibrutinib-treated CLL. About the study: Approximately 25 partial and 2 complete responses; at median approximately 68 months, about 14 remitted, roughly 12 progressed.

The study's findings and limits: Public clonotypes, an uncommon group, contracted or remained stable on treatment.

The CDR3 runs to 13 residues. Germline V CDR1 and CDR2: SGDLS, YYNGEE. V lost 3 bases to trimming and J lost 8 bases; unmatched junction nucleotides: 7. With regard to this clone: Antigen specificity is unknown.

TCRdb's copy holds only in-frame clones and misses some; the assay was immunoSEQ multiplex PCR. The sample has a few hundred thousand clones, 80% seen once. The input for sequencing was PBMCs, taken before ibrutinib treatment. The chain is built from TRBV9 and TRBJ1-2; TRBD1 agrees at 7 bases. The sequence was collected from a human donor with chronic lymphocytic leukemia. The CDR3 protein is CASSGDRVRGYTF. In DNA form, the CDR3 reads TGTGCCAGCAGCGGTGACAGGGTACGGGGCTACACCTTC.